A single sample is the source of the 9 T cell receptor beta chains below, sequenced in a study of cytomegalovirus exposure and HLA in healthy donors. It was with 60 Vbeta and 13 Jbeta primers that the PCR ran. Method: immunoSEQ multiplex PCR; TCRdb's copy keeps in-frame clones and lacks some. The repertoire holds about 150,000 clones, with 70% to 80% as singletons. The sequencing sample was made of PBMCs. These receptors originate from a male donor in good health and CMV-seronegative.

The V call is TRBV29-1, the J call TRBJ2-1; 11 bases are a match to TRBD2. In germline, CDR1 is SQVTM, CDR2 ANQGSEA. V was clipped by 4 bases and J by 4 bases; unmatched bases: 3. This CDR3 has 14 amino acids. CDR3 amino acids: CSVVTSGIYNEQFF. The CDR3 region has the DNA TGCAGCGTTGTGACTAGCGGGATATACAATGAGCAGTTCTTC.

CDR3 in DNA: TGTGCCAGCAGCTTAATTCCGTGGGGGGAAACCCCGAACACTGAAGCTTTCTTT. This codes for CASSLIPWGETPNTEAFF. The chain combines TRBV7-2 with TRBJ1-1; D is possibly TRBD1 (5 bases). CDR1 and CDR2 from the germline V gene are SGHTA and FQGNSA. Trimming left V 2 bases short and J 1 base short, with 20 bases between. CDR3 length: 18 residues.

The chain uses TRBV14 and TRBJ2-3, with D perhaps TRBD1 (6 bases). Germline values: CDR1 SGHDN, CDR2 FVKESK. The CDR3 is 13 amino acids. The V and J ends lost 2 bases and 6 bases respectively, with 9 bases between them. The CDR3 sequence: CASSQNQGDTQYF. As DNA, the CDR3 is TGTGCCAGCAGCCAAAATCAGGGGGATACGCAGTATTTT. The full variable domain, in which reference TRBV14 and TRBJ2-3 provide the parts outside the CDR3, is EAGVTQFPSHSVIEKGQTVTLRCDPISGHDNLYWYRRVMGKEIKFLLHFVKESKQDESGMPNNRFLAERTGGTYSTLKVQPAELEDSGVYFCASSQNQGDTQYFGPGTRLTVL.

The chain links TRBV15 to TRBJ2-3; TRBD2 matches at 10 bases. V trimming: 1 base; J trimming: 3 bases; junction bases outside the gene matches: 4. Germline loops: CDR1 LNHNV, CDR2 YYDKDF (reference sequence). This CDR3 region has 16 residues. The CDR3: CATSRGASGRTDTQYF. CDR3 DNA: TGTGCCACCAGCAGAGGGGCTAGCGGGAGAACAGATACGCAGTATTTT. Based on the CDR3 plus reference TRBV15 and TRBJ2-3, the full variable domain is DAMVIQNPRYQVTQFGKPVTLSCSQTLNHNVMYWYQQKSSQAPKLLFHYYDKDFNNEADTPDNFQSRRPNTSFCFLDIRSPGLGDTAMYLCATSRGASGRTDTQYFGPGTRLTVL.

V usage is TRBV4-3 and J usage is TRBJ2-2; 8 bases fit TRBD1. This CDR3 spans 14 amino acids. V dropped 3 bases and J dropped 4; count of bases not matched to a gene: 1. CDR1 is LGHNA, CDR2 YSLEER, per germline. This CDR3 reads CASSHQGATGELFF. The CDR3 coding sequence is TGCGCCAGCAGCCATCAGGGGGCCACCGGGGAGCTGTTTTTT.

The chain joins TRBV6-6 to TRBJ2-7, with a weak D call TRBD1 (5 bases). The CDR3 loop spans 13 amino acids. Germline V lookup: CDR1 MNHNY, CDR2 SVGAGI (reference sequence). V gave up 7 bases and J gave up 4 bases, with 14 bases separating them. In nucleotides, the CDR3 is TGTGCCAGCAACTACGCGCAGGGTTACGAGCAGTACTTC. As protein: CASNYAQGYEQYF.

The CDR3 region has the DNA TGCGCCAGCAGCCAAGATTCCCAGGGCAGGGACTATGGCTACACCTTC. Protein product: CASSQDSQGRDYGYTF. V gene TRBV4-3 combines with J gene TRBJ1-2, with D possibly being TRBD1 (5 bases). The V gene's germline CDR1 is LGHNA and CDR2 YSLEER. V lost 0 bases and J lost 3, with 14 bases in between. This CDR3 region has 16 residues.

This clone was counted a single time. Additional DNA sequences in this sample encode the identical CDR3. J is TRBJ1-2 and V is TRBV28; D may be TRBD1 (5 bases). The CDR3 totals 12 residues. V was cut by 3 bases and J by 4 bases, with 6 bases left in between. Germline V gene sequence: CDR1 MDHEN, CDR2 SYDVKM. In DNA, the CDR3 is TGTGCCAGCAGTTTGGGGGGCTATGGCTACACCTTC. It specifies CASSLGGYGYTF.

This chain connects TRBV9 to TRBJ1-5, with D maybe TRBD1 (5 bases). The CDR3 runs to 20 residues. With 0 bases removed from V and 8 bases from J, the gap between germline ends came to 30 bases. Per germline, CDR1 SGDLS and CDR2 YYNGEE. In DNA form, the CDR3 reads TGTGCCAGCAGCGTAGTTGGTTCGGGGAGGGACTTACTCATCAGGGAGCCCCAGCATTTT. Translated: CASSVVGSGRDLLIREPQHF.